This TCR beta chain comes out of a study of blood T cell repertoires in COVID-19. Study context: Researchers got acute and convalescent COVID-19 samples from the United States, Italy and Spain. Nucleic acid was either cDNA or gDNA, and it came from T cells, B-cell-depleted T cells, or PBMCs.

The CDR3 is made up of 14 amino acids. CDR1 and CDR2 (germline): MNHNS, SASEGT. V trimming: 2 bases; J trimming: 7 bases; junction bases outside the gene matches: 2. As originally analysed: Estimation of nucleated cell counts relied on the amplification of reference gene primers. The table came from immunoSEQ multiplex PCR; TCRdb's copy has only in-frame clones and leaves some out. The V and J calls and the clone size are those of that table, but D and trimming were determined from the DNA. Here the sample spans over 300,000 clones, about 83% being singletons. Sample: peripheral blood. The chain recombines TRBV6-1 with TRBJ1-4; TRBD1 agrees at 9 bases. The TCR sequence derives from a woman between 45 and 65 years old with acute or convalescent COVID-19. CDR3 nucleotide sequence: TGTGCCAGCAGTGAATGGACAGGGGTTGAAAAACTGTTTTTT. Translated: CASSEWTGVEKLFF.